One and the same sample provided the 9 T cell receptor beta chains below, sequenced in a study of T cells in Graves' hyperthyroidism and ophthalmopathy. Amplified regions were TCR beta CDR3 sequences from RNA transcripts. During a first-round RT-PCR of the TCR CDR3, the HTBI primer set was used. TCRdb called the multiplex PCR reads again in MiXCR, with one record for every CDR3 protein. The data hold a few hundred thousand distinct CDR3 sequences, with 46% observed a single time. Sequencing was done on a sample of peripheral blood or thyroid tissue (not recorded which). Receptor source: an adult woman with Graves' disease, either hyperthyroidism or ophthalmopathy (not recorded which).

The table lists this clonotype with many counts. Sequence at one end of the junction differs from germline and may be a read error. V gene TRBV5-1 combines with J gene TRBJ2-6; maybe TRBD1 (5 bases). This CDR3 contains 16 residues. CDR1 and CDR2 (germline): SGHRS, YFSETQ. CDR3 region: CASSLGQGSGANVLTF. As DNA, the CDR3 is TGTGCCAGCAGCTTAGGGCAGGGCTCTGGGGCCAACGTCCTGACTTTC.

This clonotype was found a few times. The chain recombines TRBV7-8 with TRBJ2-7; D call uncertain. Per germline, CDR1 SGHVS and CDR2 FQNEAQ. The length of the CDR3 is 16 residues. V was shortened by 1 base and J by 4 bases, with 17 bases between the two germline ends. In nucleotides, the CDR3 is TGTGCCAGCAGCTTAGGTCCATTGGGAACAGTGTACGAGCAGTACTTC. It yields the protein CASSLGPLGTVYEQYF.

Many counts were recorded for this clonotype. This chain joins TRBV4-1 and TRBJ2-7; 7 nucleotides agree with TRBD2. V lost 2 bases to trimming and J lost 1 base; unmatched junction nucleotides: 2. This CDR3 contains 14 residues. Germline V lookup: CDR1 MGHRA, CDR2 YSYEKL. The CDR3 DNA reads TGCGCCAGCAGCCAAACGGGAGGTTCCTACGAGCAGTACTTC. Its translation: CASSQTGGSYEQYF.

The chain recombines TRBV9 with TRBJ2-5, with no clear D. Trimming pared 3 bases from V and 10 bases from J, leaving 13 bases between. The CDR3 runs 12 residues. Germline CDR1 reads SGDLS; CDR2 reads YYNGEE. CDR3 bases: TGTGCCAGCAGCGGCCTTGAAGAGGACCAGTACTTC. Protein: CASSGLEEDQYF.

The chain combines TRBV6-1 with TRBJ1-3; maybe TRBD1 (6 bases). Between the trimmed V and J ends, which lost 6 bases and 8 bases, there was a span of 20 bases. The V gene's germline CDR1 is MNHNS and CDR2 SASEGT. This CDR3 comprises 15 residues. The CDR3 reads CASSNTGTYGYTIYF. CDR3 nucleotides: TGTGCCAGCAGCAATACAGGGACCTATGGCTACACCATATATTTT.

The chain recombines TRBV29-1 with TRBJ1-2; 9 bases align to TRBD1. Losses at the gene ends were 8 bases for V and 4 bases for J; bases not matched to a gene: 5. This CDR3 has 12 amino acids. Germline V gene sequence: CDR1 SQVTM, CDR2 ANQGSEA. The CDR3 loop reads CSSPTGGYGYTF. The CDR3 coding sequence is TGCAGCTCCCCGACAGGGGGCTATGGCTACACCTTC.

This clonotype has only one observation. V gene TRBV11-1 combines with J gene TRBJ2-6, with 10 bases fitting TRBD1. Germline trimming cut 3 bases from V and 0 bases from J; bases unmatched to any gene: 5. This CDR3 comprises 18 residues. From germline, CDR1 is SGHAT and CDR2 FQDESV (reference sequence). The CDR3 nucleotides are TGTGCCAGCAGCTTCGCGGACAGGGGGAACTCTGGGGCCAACGTCCTGACTTTC. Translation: CASSFADRGNSGANVLTF.

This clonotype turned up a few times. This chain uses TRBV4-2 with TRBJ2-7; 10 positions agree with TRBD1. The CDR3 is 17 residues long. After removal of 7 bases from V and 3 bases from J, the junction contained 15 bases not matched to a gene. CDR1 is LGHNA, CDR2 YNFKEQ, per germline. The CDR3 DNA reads TGTGCCAGCACCCGATTTTTGACAGGGGGCGACCTCTACGAGCAGTACTTC. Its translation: CASTRFLTGGDLYEQYF.

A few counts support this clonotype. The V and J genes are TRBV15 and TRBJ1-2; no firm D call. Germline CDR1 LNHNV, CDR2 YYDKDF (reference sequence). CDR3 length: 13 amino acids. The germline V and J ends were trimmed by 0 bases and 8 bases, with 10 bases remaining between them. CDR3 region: CATSRDAGEGYTF. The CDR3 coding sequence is TGTGCCACCAGCAGAGATGCCGGGGAAGGCTACACCTTC.